The TCR beta chain described here comes from a study of T cell responses to AZD1222 COVID-19 vaccine. Profiled with immunoSEQ multiplex PCR; TCRdb holds only in-frame clones, not every one. The sample comprises about 120,000 clones, around 83% of which are singletons, and roughly a quarter rests with the top ten. Regarding this clone: As yet, its antigen is unknown.

Study-wide findings and caveats: The breadth and depth of Spike-specific TCRs increased once two AZD1222 doses had been given. Nearly half of spike-specific TCRs reportedly target variant regions that are unmutated in the B.1.351 and B.1.1.7 variants.

Germline V gene sequence: CDR1 KGHSH, CDR2 LQKENI. This CDR3 contains 14 residues. Trimming cost V 4 bases and J 2 bases, with 8 bases left between them. The genes are TRBV18 and TRBJ1-4, with D unclear. The source of this sequence is an adult who received the AZD1222 COVID-19 vaccine. Sequenced material: peripheral blood, taken 28 days after the second AZD1222 dose. The CDR3 reads CASSLRPTNEKLFF. CDR3 DNA sequence: TGTGCCAGCTCACTTAGACCCACTAATGAAAAACTGTTTTTT.